A single sample is the source of the 29 T cell receptor beta chains below, sequenced in a study of T cell changes during pregnancy in multiple sclerosis. Libraries were prepared by immunoSEQ multiplex PCR; TCRdb keeps only in-frame clonotypes and omits some of them. The data contain about 48,000 clones, about 90% of them singletons. Sequencing used CD4+ T cells from peripheral blood mononuclear cells, obtained in the second trimester of pregnancy. The receptors shown here come from a female donor with multiple sclerosis, enrolled in a pregnancy study.

The chain recombines TRBV5-1 with TRBJ2-3; D may be TRBD1 (5 bases). The CDR3 has 14 residues. V was shortened by 4 bases and J by 3 bases, with 12 bases between the two germline ends. Germline V gives CDR1 SGHRS, CDR2 YFSETQ. The CDR3, as DNA: TGCGCCAGCAGCCCCCAGGGTGGTACAGATACGCAGTATTTT. As protein: CASSPQGGTDTQYF. The entire variable domain, with the rest obtained from reference TRBV5-1 and TRBJ2-3, is as follows: KAGVTQTPRYLIKTRGQQVTLSCSPISGHRSVSWYQQTPGQGLQFLFEYFSETQRNKGNFPGRFSGRQFSNSRSEMNVSTLELGDSALYLCASSPQGGTDTQYFGPGTRLTVL.

This chain links TRBV19 with TRBJ1-2; D is unclear. The germline V gene encodes CDR1 LNHDA and CDR2 SQIVND (reference sequence). CDR3 length equals 13 residues. Trimming left V 5 bases short and J 7 bases short, with 14 bases between. The CDR3 nucleotides read TGTGCCAGTAGTCAAAGCAACCTCGGTGGCTACACCTTC. Amino acids: CASSQSNLGGYTF.

This clone occurred once. The chain has TRBV28 and TRBJ1-5; tentative D call: TRBD1 (6 bases). The germline V and J ends were trimmed by 4 bases and 5 bases, with 21 bases remaining between them. The CDR3 runs to 17 residues. CDR1 is MDHEN and CDR2 is SYDVKM in the germline V gene. The CDR3 reads CASSSRQVRFGDQPQHF. As DNA, the CDR3 is TGTGCCAGCAGTTCCAGACAGGTCCGATTCGGCGATCAGCCCCAGCATTTT.

The chain is built from TRBV7-2 and TRBJ1-4; D remains unclear. V lost 6 bases to trimming and J lost 8 bases, with 22 bases between them. Germline CDR1 and CDR2: SGHTA and FQGNSA. CDR3 size: 16 residues. Here the CDR3 reads CASSLTAGFGREKLFF. Written as DNA, the CDR3 is TGTGCCAGCAGTCTTACGGCGGGCTTTGGGAGGGAAAAACTGTTTTTT.

The rearrangement uses TRBV18 and TRBJ2-1, with 13 nucleotides matching TRBD2. The CDR3 length is 15 residues. V dropped 5 bases and J dropped 4; count of bases not matched to a gene: 2. From germline, CDR1 is KGHSH and CDR2 LQKENI. CDR3: CASSATSGGYNEQFF. The DNA for the CDR3 is TGTGCCAGCTCAGCGACTAGCGGGGGGTACAATGAGCAGTTCTTC.

The chain joins TRBV28 to TRBJ2-5, with 9 positions matching TRBD1. This CDR3 spans 14 amino acids. V lost 5 bases to trimming and J lost 4 bases; unmatched junction nucleotides: 5. Germline CDR1 MDHEN, CDR2 SYDVKM. CDR3 sequence: CASSQTGGRETQYF. CDR3 nucleotides: TGTGCCAGCAGTCAGACAGGGGGACGAGAGACCCAGTACTTC.

This chain joins TRBV2 and TRBJ2-7, with 14 bases matching TRBD2. Germline CDR1 SNHLY, CDR2 FYNNEI. The CDR3 is made up of 15 amino acids. V lost 3 bases and J lost 2; bases outside the gene matches: 0. The CDR3 loop reads CASSEGLAGAYEQYF. The DNA of the CDR3 is TGTGCCAGCAGTGAGGGACTAGCGGGAGCCTACGAGCAGTACTTC.

The sample holds a few counts of this clone. The rearrangement uses TRBV7-2 and TRBJ1-5, with D unresolved. V was clipped by 2 bases and J by 6 bases, with 5 bases between them. The germline gives CDR1 SGHTA, CDR2 FQGNSA. The CDR3 extends over 12 amino acids. The CDR3 spells CASSLNGQPQHF. The CDR3 DNA sequence: TGTGCCAGCAGCTTAAACGGTCAGCCCCAGCATTTT.

This chain connects TRBV6-6 to TRBJ2-7; TRBD2 agrees at 7 bases. Germline CDR1 and CDR2: MNHNY and SVGAGI (reference sequence). V gave up 6 bases and J gave up 2 bases; unmatched junction bases: 7. This CDR3 region has 14 residues. In DNA form, the CDR3 reads TGTGCCAGCAGACTTCCGGGACTAACCTACGAGCAGTACTTC. Its protein is CASRLPGLTYEQYF.

The chain is built from TRBV29-1 and TRBJ2-7, with D tentatively TRBD2 (5 bases). The CDR3 covers 11 residues. Germline loops: CDR1 SQVTM, CDR2 ANQGSEA. V was shortened by 7 bases and J by 4 bases, with 11 bases between the two germline ends. This chain's CDR3 is CSAQGSYEQYF. The DNA of the CDR3 is TGCAGCGCCCAAGGGAGTTACGAGCAGTACTTC.

This chain links TRBV5-1 with TRBJ2-2; D perhaps matches TRBD2 (5 bases). V lost 1 base to trimming and J lost 4 bases, with 14 bases between them. Germline V gene sequence: CDR1 SGHRS, CDR2 YFSETQ. The CDR3 loop spans 16 amino acids. The CDR3 region is CASSLRENRITGELFF. The CDR3 DNA is TGCGCCAGCAGCTTGAGGGAGAACCGGATCACCGGGGAGCTGTTTTTT.

This clone was seen only once. V is TRBV19 and J is TRBJ1-4; D remains ambiguous. Germline V gives CDR1 LNHDA, CDR2 SQIVND (reference sequence). The CDR3 is made up of 15 amino acids. Trimming left V 4 bases short and J 0 bases short, with 9 bases between. The CDR3 protein is CASSKYSSTNEKLFF. CDR3 DNA: TGTGCCAGTAGTAAATACAGTTCAACTAATGAAAAACTGTTTTTT.

The chain combines TRBV18 with TRBJ2-7, with TRBD1 identical over 8 bases. In germline, CDR1 is KGHSH, CDR2 LQKENI. The CDR3 has 16 residues. V dropped 3 bases and J dropped 3; count of bases not matched to a gene: 10. The CDR3 reads CASSPTRRQGSYEQYF. The CDR3, as DNA: TGTGCCAGCTCACCCACCCGCAGACAGGGGAGCTACGAGCAGTACTTC.

The chain has TRBV4-3 and TRBJ1-2; D not resolved. V was clipped by 0 bases and J by 0 bases, with 8 bases between them. This CDR3 spans 15 amino acids. Germline lookup yields CDR1 LGHNA and CDR2 YSLEER. DNA for the CDR3: TGCGCCAGCAGCCAAGAGAACACAGCTAACTATGGCTACACCTTC. This translates into CASSQENTANYGYTF.

This clone was seen only a few times. Other DNA sequences in this specimen translate into the identical CDR3. The genes are TRBV7-3 and TRBJ1-1, with D possibly TRBD1 on 5 matching bases. Trimming stripped 0 bases from V and 3 bases from J, with 8 bases between. The germline gives CDR1 SGHTA, CDR2 FQGTGA. There are 14 residues in the CDR3. The CDR3 DNA sequence: TGTGCCAGCAGCTTAACCGGGGGAGACACTGAAGCTTTCTTT. Translating gives CASSLTGGDTEAFF.

The chain combines TRBV5-6 with TRBJ2-1, with 12 bases identical to TRBD2. This CDR3 comprises 18 residues. Per the germline V gene, CDR1 is SGHDT and CDR2 is YYEEEE. Trimming removed 1 base from V and 7 bases from J; junction bases left unmatched: 12. This CDR3 is CASSLILAGGSRDNEQFF. In DNA, the CDR3 is TGTGCCAGCAGCTTGATCCTAGCGGGAGGGAGTCGGGATAATGAGCAGTTCTTC.

The chain employs TRBV5-4 and TRBJ1-2, with D perhaps TRBD1 (6 bases). V gave up 4 bases and J gave up 0 bases, with 7 bases separating them. This CDR3 is built from 13 residues. In germline, CDR1 is SGHNT, CDR2 YYREEE (reference sequence). CDR3 residues: CASSGDTNYGYTF. In nucleotides, the CDR3 is TGTGCCAGCAGCGGGGACACTAACTATGGCTACACCTTC.

The rearrangement joins TRBV7-3 to TRBJ2-3; TRBD1 is a possible D gene (5 bases). V dropped 2 bases and J dropped 0 bases, with 12 bases sitting between them. Germline V gives CDR1 SGHTA, CDR2 FQGTGA. This CDR3 contains 16 residues. CDR3 sequence reads: CASSLGATTSTDTQYF. In DNA form, the CDR3 reads TGTGCCAGCAGCTTAGGGGCTACAACTAGCACAGATACGCAGTATTTT.

The chain recombines TRBV29-1 with TRBJ1-4; 10 bases align to TRBD1. The CDR3 sequence is 14 residues long. The trim removed 3 bases at V and 7 bases at J, leaving 5 bases unmatched. Germline loops: CDR1 SQVTM, CDR2 ANQGSEA. The CDR3 DNA follows: TGCAGCGTTGATCGTAGGGACAGGGGTGAAAAACTGTTTTTT. This codes for CSVDRRDRGEKLFF.

The chain carries TRBV30 and TRBJ2-7; 10 bases align to TRBD1. Germline CDR1 reads GTSNPN; CDR2 reads SVGIG (reference sequence). V lost 5 bases, J lost 4 bases, and 5 bases stayed unmatched. This CDR3 spans 13 amino acids. The CDR3 DNA sequence: TGTGCCTGGGCCCCGGGACAGGGGTACGAGCAGTACTTC. This gives the protein CAWAPGQGYEQYF.

The gene calls are TRBV5-6 and TRBJ2-5; TRBD1 agrees at 9 bases. Near its end, the DNA agrees better with TRBJ2-7, so the J call may be wrong. This CDR3 comprises 17 residues. Germline CDR1 is SGHDT and CDR2 is YYEEEE. The CDR3 sequence is CASSLPTGGYISYEQYF. The CDR3 DNA is TGTGCCAGCAGCCTGCCAACAGGGGGCTACATATCCTACGAGCAGTACTTC.

This clone occurred once. The chain joins TRBV5-1 to TRBJ2-7; 8 nucleotides line up with TRBD2. Losses at the gene ends were 3 bases for V and 0 bases for J; bases not matched to a gene: 8. CDR1 is SGHRS and CDR2 is YFSETQ in the germline V gene. This CDR3 has 16 residues. CDR3 in DNA: TGCGCCAGCAGCTCTCGAACCGGGACTAGCTCCTACGAGCAGTACTTC. Its translation: CASSSRTGTSSYEQYF.

The chain combines TRBV5-1 with TRBJ2-3; 7 bases are a match to TRBD1. With V trimmed by 4 bases and J by 0 bases, 8 bases remained unmatched. The CDR3 loop spans 16 amino acids. The germline gives CDR1 SGHRS, CDR2 YFSETQ. CDR3 region: CASSRVSGQSTDTQYF. CDR3 sequence (DNA): TGCGCCAGCAGCCGTGTCTCGGGACAGAGCACAGATACGCAGTATTTT.

Here the CDR3 DNA reads TGCGCCAGCAGACTAGCGGGAGACTCCTACGAGCAGTACTTC. Protein: CASRLAGDSYEQYF. The chain joins TRBV10-2 to TRBJ2-7; TRBD2 agrees at 11 bases. The CDR3 is 14 amino acids. With 6 bases clipped from V and 0 bases from J, the junction kept 1 base outside the gene matches. Germline CDR1 and CDR2: WSHSY and SAAADI.

The CDR3 DNA reads TGTGCCAGCAGCTTGGGAGGAACAGGGCGAGGGCCCCAGCATTTT. Its translation is CASSLGGTGRGPQHF. The chain joins TRBV5-5 to TRBJ1-5, with a tentative D call TRBD1 (6 bases). V was clipped by 0 bases and J by 9 bases, with 16 bases between them. This CDR3 is built from 15 residues. Germline-derived CDR1 and CDR2 are SGHKS and YYEKEE (reference sequence).

This sequence joins TRBV9 and TRBJ1-4, with 8 nucleotides matching TRBD1. This CDR3 has 15 amino acids. V lost 1 base and J lost 6; bases outside the gene matches: 5. The germline V gene has CDR1 SGDLS and CDR2 YYNGEE. The CDR3 nucleotides read TGTGCCAGCAGCGTAAGGACAGGGCGGGATGAAAAACTGTTTTTT. As protein: CASSVRTGRDEKLFF.

This clone was found a few times. The gene calls are TRBV5-4 and TRBJ1-2, with 7 bases lining up with TRBD1. V gave up 4 bases and J gave up 2 bases; unmatched junction bases: 5. Germline CDR1 is SGHNT and CDR2 is YYREEE (reference sequence). The CDR3 consists of 14 residues. CDR3 region: CASSAGQRNYGYTF. The CDR3 nucleotides are TGTGCCAGCAGCGCGGGACAGAGGAACTATGGCTACACCTTC.

The rearrangement uses TRBV7-2 and TRBJ2-5; tentative D call: TRBD2 (6 bases). This CDR3 contains 15 residues. The germline V gene has CDR1 SGHTA and CDR2 FQGNSA. Trimming cost V 3 bases and J 2 bases, with 13 bases left between them. The CDR3 reads CASSLHGTFQETQYF. CDR3 nucleotides: TGTGCCAGCAGCTTGCATGGGACTTTTCAAGAGACCCAGTACTTC.

In its sample, this clone was seen a few times. CDR3 sequence reads: CATSRDGRGDNEQFF. As DNA, the CDR3 is TGTGCCACCAGCAGAGATGGTCGGGGAGACAATGAGCAGTTCTTC. J is TRBJ2-1 and V is TRBV15; a possible D gene is TRBD2 (5 bases). The CDR3 loop spans 15 amino acids. The V end lost 0 bases, the J end lost 5 bases, and 11 bases lay between the germline ends. The germline V gene has CDR1 LNHNV and CDR2 YYDKDF (reference sequence).